This T cell receptor (beta chain) originates from a study of T-cell memory formation after mild COVID-19 (dated by TCRdb to about 2021). For the wider study: Most TCR sequence clusters were specific to one of the two donors. In a couple of donors, T-cell clones that expanded and contracted after mild COVID-19 were tracked by sequencing TCRalpha and TCRbeta repertoires over time. The cohort was made up of two young adult volunteers, one female and one male, who were previously healthy.

Ficoll-Paque density gradient centrifugation was used to isolate PBMCs. Sequencing used an Illumina NovaSeq 6000. TCRalpha and TCRbeta cDNA libraries were built by 5'RACE with constant-segment primers, adding sample barcodes and unique molecular identifiers. Trizol reagent was used to extract RNA from every sample. Libraries were amplified in two PCR steps, with a second sample barcode and Illumina TruSeq adapters added in the second step. Libraries were sequenced on an Illumina NovaSeq with 2 x 150 bp paired-end reads. In the authors' own workflow: Reads were demultiplexed and collapsed into UMI-guided consensus sequences with migec v1.2.7. Using mixcr v2.1.11, UMI consensuses were aligned to TRA and TRB V and J templates and then assembled into clonotypes. A clonotype was counted as expanded or contracted only if both edgeR and NoisET called the change significant, with noise models trained on biological replicates. edgeR calls used a false discovery rate-adjusted p below 0.01 and a log2 fold-change threshold of 1. PCA with hierarchical clustering of max-normalized trajectories of the 1000 most abundant clonotypes was used as exploratory dynamics analysis. Each responding clone was given a CD4 or CD8 phenotype based on the CD4+ and CD8+ repertoires, which had been sequenced separately. The raw public data were reprocessed by TCRdb itself: fastp quality trimming at Q25, MiXCR clonotype calling, in-frame beta chains only. Identical CDR3 protein sequences are pooled into one entry, listed with their most common genes and DNA. The V and J calls reflect TCRdb's pipeline rather than the authors' work. In all, the sample holds roughly 170,000 distinct CDR3 sequences, and approximately 18% of those were seen once. 3.9% of the sample comes from the top ten.

Beyond this particular receptor, the publication reports: SARS-CoV-2 specificity was not confirmed for the second-wave clones peaking on day 37. The study included only a couple of mild cases, and larger cohorts that include severe cases with pre-infection samples were judged to be necessary. Some responding clones were detected in pre-infection memory, which suggested that pre-existing cross-reactive memory T cells had joined the SARS-CoV-2 response. Clones that contracted from day 15 to 85 showed balanced CD4/CD8 phenotypes, whereas a second wave of clones that expanded from day 15 to 37 leaned towards CD4+. Contracting CD4+ clones turned up mainly in the CM and EM memory subsets, whereas EMRA was where CD8+ clones were enriched.

In this sample, this clonotype turned up a few times. Its antigen has not been determined. No base quality information exists; no much larger clone differs at one position. From the germline V gene (reference sequence), CDR1 is DFQATT and CDR2 is SNEGSKA. Trimming removed 3 bases from V and 10 bases from J, leaving 11 bases between the germline ends. The CDR3, cysteine through phenylalanine, is 11 amino acids long. This entry keeps only the CDR3 DNA: 33 bases, framed from base 1. The chain is encoded by TRBV20-1 joined to TRBJ2-3; no D segment can be confidently identified. This clonotype originated in a man between 18 and 35 years old who had mild COVID-19 (a few samples of this study predate the infection). The sample titles of this study are shuffled in the database, so cell type and time point are left out; the donor was told from shared clones. Input material: PBMCs or a T cell subset sorted from them (not recorded which). The base sequence is TGCAGTGCTAGGGGGAATCGCGCGCAGTATTTT. Its coded protein is CSARGNRAQYF.